This T cell receptor beta chain originates from a study of beta chain features in type 1 diabetes. Study-wide results and limits: Within patients, naive, central memory and Treg TCRB repertoires seemed more similar than within healthy donors.

This CDR3 comprises 14 residues. Germline assignment: CDR1 MNHNY and CDR2 SVGAGI (reference sequence). The J segment lost 2 bases and the V segment lost 7 bases, leaving 5 bases of the junction unmatched. Sampling consisted of one heparinised blood draw per donor, averaging roughly 110 mL. Using CD45RO/CCR7/CD25/CD127/CD95/CD27, CD4+ naive, central memory, regulatory and stem cell-like memory cells were sorted. This clone was found a few times. What it recognizes is unknown. Expressed TCRB transcripts were sequenced after all isolated RNA was converted to cDNA. Profiled with immunoSEQ multiplex PCR; TCRdb holds only in-frame clones, not every one. The sample includes 350,000 or so clones, around a fifth seen only once; the top ten take approximately 0.041%.

This TCR derives from a woman in her late teens or twenties in good health. The gene calls are TRBV6-6 and TRBJ2-5; 9 bases are a match to TRBD2. What was sequenced was naive CD4+ T cells from blood. DNA of the CDR3: TGTGCCAGCACCCTAGCGGGGCCTCAAGAGACCCAGTACTTC. Translating gives CASTLAGPQETQYF.